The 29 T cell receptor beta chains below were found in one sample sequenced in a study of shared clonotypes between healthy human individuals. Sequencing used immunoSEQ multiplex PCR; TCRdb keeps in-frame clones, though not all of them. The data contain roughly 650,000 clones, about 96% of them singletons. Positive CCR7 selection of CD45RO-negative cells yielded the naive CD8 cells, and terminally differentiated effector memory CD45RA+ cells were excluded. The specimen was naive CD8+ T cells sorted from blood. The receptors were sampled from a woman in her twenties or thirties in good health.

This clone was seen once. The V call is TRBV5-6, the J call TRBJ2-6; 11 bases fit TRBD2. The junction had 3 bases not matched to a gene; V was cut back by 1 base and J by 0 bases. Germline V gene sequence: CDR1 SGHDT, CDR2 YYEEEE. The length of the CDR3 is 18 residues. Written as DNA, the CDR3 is TGTGCCAGCAGCTTGTCTAGCGGGAGGCCCTCTGGGGCCAACGTCCTGACTTTC. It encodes CASSLSSGRPSGANVLTF.

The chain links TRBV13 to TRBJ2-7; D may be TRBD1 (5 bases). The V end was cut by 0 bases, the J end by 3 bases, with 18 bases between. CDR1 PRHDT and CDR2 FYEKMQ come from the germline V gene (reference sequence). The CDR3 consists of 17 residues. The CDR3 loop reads CASSLGLTGSVDYEQYF. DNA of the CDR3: TGTGCCAGCAGCTTAGGACTTACAGGATCAGTGGACTACGAGCAGTACTTC.

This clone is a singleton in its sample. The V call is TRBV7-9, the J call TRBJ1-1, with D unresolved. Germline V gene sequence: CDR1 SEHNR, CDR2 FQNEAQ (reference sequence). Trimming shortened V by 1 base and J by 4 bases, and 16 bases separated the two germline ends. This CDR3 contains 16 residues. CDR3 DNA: TGTGCCAGCAGCTTAGGGATGAGCGGCGGCGGCACTGAAGCTTTCTTT. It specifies CASSLGMSGGGTEAFF.

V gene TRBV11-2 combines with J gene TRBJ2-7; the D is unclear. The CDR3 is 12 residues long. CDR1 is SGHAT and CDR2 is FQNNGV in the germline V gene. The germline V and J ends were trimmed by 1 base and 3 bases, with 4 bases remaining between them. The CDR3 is CASSLGDYEQYF. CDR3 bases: TGTGCCAGCAGCTTAGGTGACTACGAGCAGTACTTC.

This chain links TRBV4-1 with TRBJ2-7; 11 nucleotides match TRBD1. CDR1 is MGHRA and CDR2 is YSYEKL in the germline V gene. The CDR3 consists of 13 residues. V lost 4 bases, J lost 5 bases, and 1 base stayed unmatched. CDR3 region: CASSRTGGHEQYF. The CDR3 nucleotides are TGCGCCAGCAGCCGGACAGGGGGCCACGAGCAGTACTTC.

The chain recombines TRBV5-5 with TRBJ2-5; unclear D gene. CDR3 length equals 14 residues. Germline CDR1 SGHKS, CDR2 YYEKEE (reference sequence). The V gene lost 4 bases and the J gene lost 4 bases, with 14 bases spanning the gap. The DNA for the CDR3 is TGTGCCAGCAGCCCCAGCCCCAGTGGAGAGACCCAGTACTTC. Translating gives CASSPSPSGETQYF. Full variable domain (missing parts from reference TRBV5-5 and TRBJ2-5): DAGVTQSPTHLIKTRGQQVTLRCSPISGHKSVSWYQQVLGQGPQFIFQYYEKEERGRGNFPDRFSARQFPNYSSELNVNALLLGDSALYLCASSPSPSGETQYFGPGTRLLVL.

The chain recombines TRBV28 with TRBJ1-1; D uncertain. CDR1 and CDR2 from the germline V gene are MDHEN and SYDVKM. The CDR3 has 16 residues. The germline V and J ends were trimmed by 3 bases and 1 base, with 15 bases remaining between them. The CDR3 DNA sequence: TGTGCCAGCAGTTTTCCTGGGGATTATACGAACACTGAAGCTTTCTTT. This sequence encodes CASSFPGDYTNTEAFF.

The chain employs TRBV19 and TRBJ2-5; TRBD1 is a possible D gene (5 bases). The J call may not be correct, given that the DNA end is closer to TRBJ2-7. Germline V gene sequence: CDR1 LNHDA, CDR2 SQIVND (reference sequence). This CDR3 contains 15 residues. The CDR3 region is CASSLRGVSSYEQYF. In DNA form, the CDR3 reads TGTGCCAGTAGCCTAAGGGGTGTAAGCTCCTACGAGCAGTACTTC.

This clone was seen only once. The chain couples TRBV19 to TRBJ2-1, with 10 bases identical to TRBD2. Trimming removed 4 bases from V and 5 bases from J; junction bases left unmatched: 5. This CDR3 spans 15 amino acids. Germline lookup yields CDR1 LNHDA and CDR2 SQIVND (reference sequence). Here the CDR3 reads CASSNGLADHNEQFF. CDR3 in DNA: TGTGCCAGTAGTAACGGACTAGCGGACCACAATGAGCAGTTCTTC.

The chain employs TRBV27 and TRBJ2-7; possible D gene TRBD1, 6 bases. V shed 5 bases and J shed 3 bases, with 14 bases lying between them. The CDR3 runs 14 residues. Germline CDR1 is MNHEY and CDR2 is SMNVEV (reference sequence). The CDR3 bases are TGTGCCAGCAGTAATCAGGGGAAGGGCTACGAGCAGTACTTC. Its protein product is CASSNQGKGYEQYF.

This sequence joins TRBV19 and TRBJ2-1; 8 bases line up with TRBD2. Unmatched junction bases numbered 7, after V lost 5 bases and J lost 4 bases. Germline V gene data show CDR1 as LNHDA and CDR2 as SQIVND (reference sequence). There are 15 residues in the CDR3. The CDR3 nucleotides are TGTGCCAGTAGTCTTAGCGGGACCTCGTACAATGAGCAGTTCTTC. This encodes CASSLSGTSYNEQFF.

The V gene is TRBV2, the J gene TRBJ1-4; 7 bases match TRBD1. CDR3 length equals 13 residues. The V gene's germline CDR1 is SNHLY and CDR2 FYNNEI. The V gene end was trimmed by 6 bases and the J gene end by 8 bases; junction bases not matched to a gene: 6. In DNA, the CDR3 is TGTGCCAGCAGCGAACCGGGACAGGAAAAACTGTTTTTT. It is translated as CASSEPGQEKLFF. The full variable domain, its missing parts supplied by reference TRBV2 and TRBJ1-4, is EPEVTQTPSHQVTQMGQEVILRCVPISNHLYFYWYRQILGQKVEFLVSFYNNEISEKSEIFDDQFSVERPDGSNFTLKIRSTKLEDSAMYFCASSEPGQEKLFFGSGTQLSVL.

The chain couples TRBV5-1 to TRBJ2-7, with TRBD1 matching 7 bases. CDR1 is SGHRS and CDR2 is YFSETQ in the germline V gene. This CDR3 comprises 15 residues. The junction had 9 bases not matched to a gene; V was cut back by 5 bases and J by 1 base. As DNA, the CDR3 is TGCGCCAGCAGTCCGTCGACAGGGAAGTCCTACGAGCAGTACTTC. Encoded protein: CASSPSTGKSYEQYF.

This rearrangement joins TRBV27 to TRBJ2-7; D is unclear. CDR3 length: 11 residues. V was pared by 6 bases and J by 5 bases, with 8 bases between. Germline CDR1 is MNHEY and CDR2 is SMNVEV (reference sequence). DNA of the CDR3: TGTGCCAGCAGCTCCCAGGACGAGCAGTACTTC. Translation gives CASSSQDEQYF.

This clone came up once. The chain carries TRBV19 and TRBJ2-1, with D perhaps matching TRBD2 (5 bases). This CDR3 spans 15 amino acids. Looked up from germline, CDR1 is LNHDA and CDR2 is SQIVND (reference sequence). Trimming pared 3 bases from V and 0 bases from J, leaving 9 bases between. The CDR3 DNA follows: TGTGCCAGTAGTATCGGAGGCGACTCCTACAATGAGCAGTTCTTC. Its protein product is CASSIGGDSYNEQFF. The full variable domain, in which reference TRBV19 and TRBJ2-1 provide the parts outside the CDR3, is DGGITQSPKYLFRKEGQNVTLSCEQNLNHDAMYWYRQDPGQGLRLIYYSQIVNDFQKGDIAEGYSVSREKKESFPLTVTSAQKNPTAFYLCASSIGGDSYNEQFFGPGTRLTVL.

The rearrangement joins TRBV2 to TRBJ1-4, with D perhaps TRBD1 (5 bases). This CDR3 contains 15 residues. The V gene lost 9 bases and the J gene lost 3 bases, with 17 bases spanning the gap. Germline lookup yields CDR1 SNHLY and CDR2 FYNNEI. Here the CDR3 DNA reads TGTGCCAGTCCTACGCCGGGACTGCCTAATGAAAAACTGTTTTTT. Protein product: CASPTPGLPNEKLFF.

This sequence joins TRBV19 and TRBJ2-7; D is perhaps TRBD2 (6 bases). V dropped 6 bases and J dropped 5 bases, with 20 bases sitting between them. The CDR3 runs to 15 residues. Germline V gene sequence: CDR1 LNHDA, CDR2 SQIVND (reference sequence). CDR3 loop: CASSLGEALIHEQYF. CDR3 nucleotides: TGTGCCAGTAGCCTCGGGGAGGCCCTTATCCACGAGCAGTACTTC.

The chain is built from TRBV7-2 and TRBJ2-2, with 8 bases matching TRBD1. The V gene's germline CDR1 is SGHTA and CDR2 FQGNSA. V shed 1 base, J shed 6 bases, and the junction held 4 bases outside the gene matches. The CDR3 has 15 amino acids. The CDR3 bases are TGTGCCAGCAGCTTAGGGGGACAGGCCCCCGGGGAGCTGTTTTTT. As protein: CASSLGGQAPGELFF.

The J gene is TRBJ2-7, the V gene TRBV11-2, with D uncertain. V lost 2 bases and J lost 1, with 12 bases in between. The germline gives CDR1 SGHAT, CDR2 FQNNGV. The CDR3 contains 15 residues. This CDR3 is CASSLNSDGSYEQYF. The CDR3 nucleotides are TGTGCCAGCAGCTTAAACTCGGACGGATCCTACGAGCAGTACTTC.

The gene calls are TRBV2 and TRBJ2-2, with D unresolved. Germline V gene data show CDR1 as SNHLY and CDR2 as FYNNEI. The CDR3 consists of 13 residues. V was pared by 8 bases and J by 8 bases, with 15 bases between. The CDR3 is CASVRLGTGELFF. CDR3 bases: TGTGCCAGCGTAAGGCTGGGCACTGGGGAGCTGTTTTTT.

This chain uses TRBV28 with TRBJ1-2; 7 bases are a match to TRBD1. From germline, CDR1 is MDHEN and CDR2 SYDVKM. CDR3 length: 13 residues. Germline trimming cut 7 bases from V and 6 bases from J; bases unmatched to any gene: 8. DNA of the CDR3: TGTGCCAGCAAAGACAGGGTTATAAATGGCTACACCTTC. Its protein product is CASKDRVINGYTF.

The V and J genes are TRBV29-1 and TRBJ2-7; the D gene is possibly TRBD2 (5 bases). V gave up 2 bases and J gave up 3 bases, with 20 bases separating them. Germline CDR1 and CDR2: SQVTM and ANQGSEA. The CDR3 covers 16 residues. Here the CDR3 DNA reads TGCAGCGTTGAAACTCATGAGGGCAAGACCGGCTACGAGCAGTACTTC. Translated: CSVETHEGKTGYEQYF.

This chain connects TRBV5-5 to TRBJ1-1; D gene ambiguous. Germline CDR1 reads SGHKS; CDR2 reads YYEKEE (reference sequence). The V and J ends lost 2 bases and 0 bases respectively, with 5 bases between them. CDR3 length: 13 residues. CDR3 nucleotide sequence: TGTGCCAGCAGCTTCCAGGTGAACACTGAAGCTTTCTTT. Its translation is CASSFQVNTEAFF.

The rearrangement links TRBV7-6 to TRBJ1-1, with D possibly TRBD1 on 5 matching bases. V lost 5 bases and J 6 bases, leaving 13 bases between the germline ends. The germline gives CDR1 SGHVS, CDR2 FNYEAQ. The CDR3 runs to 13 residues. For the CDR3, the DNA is TGTGCCAGCAGCCAGGGCGGGTTCCCTGAAGCTTTCTTT. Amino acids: CASSQGGFPEAFF.

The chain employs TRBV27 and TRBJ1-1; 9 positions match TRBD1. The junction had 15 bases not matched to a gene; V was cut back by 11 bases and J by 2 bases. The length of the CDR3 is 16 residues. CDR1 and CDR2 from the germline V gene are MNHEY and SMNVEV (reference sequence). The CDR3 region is CAGAGGQTGGNTEAFF. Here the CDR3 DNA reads TGTGCCGGGGCCGGGGGTCAGACAGGGGGTAACACTGAAGCTTTCTTT.

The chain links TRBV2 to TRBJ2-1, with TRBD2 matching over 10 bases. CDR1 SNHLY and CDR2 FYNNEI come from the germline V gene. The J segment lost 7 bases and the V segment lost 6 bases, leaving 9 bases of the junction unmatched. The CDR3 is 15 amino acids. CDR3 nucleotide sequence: TGTGCCAGCAGAATTACTAGCGGGATTATGAATGAGCAGTTCTTC. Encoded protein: CASRITSGIMNEQFF.

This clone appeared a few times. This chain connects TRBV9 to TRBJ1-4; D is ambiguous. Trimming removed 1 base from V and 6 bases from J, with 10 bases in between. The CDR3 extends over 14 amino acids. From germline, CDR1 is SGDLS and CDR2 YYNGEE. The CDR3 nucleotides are TGTGCCAGCAGCGTAAACTCCCGAGATGAAAAACTGTTTTTT. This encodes CASSVNSRDEKLFF. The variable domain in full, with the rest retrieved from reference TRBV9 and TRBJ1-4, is DSGVTQTPKHLITATGQRVTLRCSPRSGDLSVYWYQQSLDQGLQFLIQYYNGEERAKGNILERFSAQQFPDLHSELNLSSLELGDSALYFCASSVNSRDEKLFFGSGTQLSVL.

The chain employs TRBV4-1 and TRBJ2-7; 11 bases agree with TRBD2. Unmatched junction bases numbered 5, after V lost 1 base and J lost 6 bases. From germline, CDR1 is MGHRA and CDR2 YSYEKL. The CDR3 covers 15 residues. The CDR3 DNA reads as TGCGCCAGCAGCCAAGGACTAGCGGGATATTCCGAGCAGTACTTC. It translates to CASSQGLAGYSEQYF.

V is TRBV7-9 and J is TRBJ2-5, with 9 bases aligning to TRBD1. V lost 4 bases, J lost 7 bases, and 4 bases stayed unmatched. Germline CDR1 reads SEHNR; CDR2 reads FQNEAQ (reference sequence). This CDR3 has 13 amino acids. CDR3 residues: CASSSQGAVTQYF. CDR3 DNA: TGTGCCAGCAGCTCACAGGGGGCCGTGACCCAGTACTTC.